This T cell receptor beta chain comes out of a study of blood T cell repertoires in COVID-19. All recovered Cohort 3 donors got two negative PCRs, got clearance, or saw symptom resolution. Method: immunoSEQ multiplex PCR; TCRdb's copy keeps in-frame clones and lacks some. The top ten hold under 2.5% of the sample, which has roughly 260,000 clones, approximately 90% seen once. This TCR came from a woman between 18 and 30 years old who had recovered from COVID-19. The sequenced material came from PBMCs or T cells enriched from blood (not recorded which).

CDR3 in amino acids: CASSEIFWTSDGYTF. The CDR3 nucleotides read TGTGCCAGCAGTGAAATTTTCTGGACATCAGATGGCTACACCTTC. V is TRBV6-1 and J is TRBJ1-2; possible D gene TRBD1, 5 bases. Germline lookup yields CDR1 MNHNS and CDR2 SASEGT. Trimming left V 2 bases short and J 6 bases short, with 16 bases between. The CDR3 has 15 amino acids.